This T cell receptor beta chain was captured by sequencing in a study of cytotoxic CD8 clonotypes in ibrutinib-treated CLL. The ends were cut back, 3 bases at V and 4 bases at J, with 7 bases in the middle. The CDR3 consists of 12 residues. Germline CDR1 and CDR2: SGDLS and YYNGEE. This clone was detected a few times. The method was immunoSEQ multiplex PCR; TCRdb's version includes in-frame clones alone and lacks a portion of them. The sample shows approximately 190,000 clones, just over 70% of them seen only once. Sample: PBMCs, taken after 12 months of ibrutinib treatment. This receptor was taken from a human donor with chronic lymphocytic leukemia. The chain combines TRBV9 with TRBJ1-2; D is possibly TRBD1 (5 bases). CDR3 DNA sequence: TGTGCCAGCAGCGGAGGGGTCTATGGCTACACCTTC. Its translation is CASSGGVYGYTF.